The sequence of this TCR beta chain was determined in a study of T-cell reconstitution after alpha-beta-depleted transplantation in children. Regarding this clonotype: Its antigen is undetermined.

Study-level points and caveats: As was reported, about two months after transplant, alpha-beta T cells came from several hundred expanded graft clones.

Using unique molecular identifiers, the investigators prepared the TCRbeta library. Via MiXCR, TCRdb re-called the PCR reads, giving one row per CDR3 protein. The sample gives fewer than 150,000 distinct CDR3 sequences, approximately 8.7% of which show up once; nearly 25% is in the top ten. This CDR3 contains 12 residues. Germline CDR1 reads DFQATT; CDR2 reads SNEGSKA (reference sequence). The sequencing here drew on PBMCs, mostly from graft donor cells, taken 180 days after TCRalphabeta/CD19-depleted stem cell transplant. This receptor was taken from a girl in the first two years of life who had a stem cell transplant for combined immunodeficiency, so the T cells may come from the graft donor. V gene TRBV20-1 combines with J gene TRBJ2-1, with 7 bases lining up with TRBD2. CDR3 sequence (DNA): TGCAGGGCGGGACTAACCTACAATGAGCAGTTCTTC. Its protein is CRAGLTYNEQFF.